The entry below describes one T cell receptor (beta chain). The data originate from a study of T cell responses to AZD1222 COVID-19 vaccine. This CDR3 comprises 14 residues. TCRdb's copy holds only in-frame clones and misses some; the assay was immunoSEQ multiplex PCR. The repertoire holds approximately 82,000 clones, with more than 75% as singletons. Sequencing was performed on peripheral blood, taken on day 0 of AZD1222 vaccination. This chain joins TRBV21-1 and TRBJ1-2. TRBV21-1 is flagged as a pseudogene. This receptor was obtained from an adult in good health. CDR3 in DNA: TGTGCCAGCAGCAAAGGTGAACGTCCCTATGGCTACACCTTC. Amino acids: CASSKGERPYGYTF.